The 20 T cell receptor beta chains presented below share a single source sample, sequenced in a study of blood T cells in healthy people across ages. The authors ran a second PCR of about 6 to 11 cycles using a sample-barcoded 5' primer and a J-beta primer mix. TCRdb reprocessed the 5' RACE reads with MiXCR, giving one entry per CDR3 protein. This sample yields over a million distinct CDR3 sequences, of which 35% to 50% are seen a single time; 18% belongs to the top ten. Sequenced sample: blood. The receptors derive from a woman aged 60 to 75 in good health.

J is TRBJ2-4 and V is TRBV12-3 or TRBV12-4; tentatively, D is TRBD1 (5 bases). The J call may be mistaken, given a closer DNA end match to TRBJ2-5. This CDR3 is built from 16 residues. In nucleotides, the CDR3 is TGTGCCAGCAGTTTGGAAAGGGGAAAAATGCAAGAGACCCAGTACTTC. Its protein product is CASSLERGKMQETQYF.

The chain recombines TRBV24-1 with TRBJ2-1; 9 bases align to TRBD2. The CDR3 loop spans 16 amino acids. The germline gives CDR1 KGHDR, CDR2 SFDVKD. V trimming: 3 bases; J trimming: 5 bases; junction bases outside the gene matches: 7. In DNA, the CDR3 is TGTGCCACCAGTGATCAGATTAGCGGGAGAAACAATGAGCAGTTCTTC. Encoded protein: CATSDQISGRNNEQFF.

This clonotype was observed a few times. Here the CDR3 DNA reads TGTGCCAGCAGCTTAGGGGGCGCGGTATCCGAGCAGTACTTC. This gives the protein CASSLGGAVSEQYF. The chain links TRBV11-1 to TRBJ2-7; the D gene is possibly TRBD1 (5 bases). Trimming removed 1 base at V and 6 bases at J, with 13 bases between. CDR1 is SGHAT and CDR2 is FQDESV in the germline V gene (reference sequence). CDR3 length equals 14 residues.

This clonotype has just a few counts. The chain recombines TRBV5-1 with TRBJ2-4; TRBD2 aligns across 10 bases. The V segment lost 4 bases and the J segment 0 bases; nucleotides outside the gene matches: 4. Germline-derived CDR1 and CDR2 are SGHRS and YFSETQ. The CDR3 runs to 16 residues. CDR3 protein: CASSRTSGVAKNIQYF. The CDR3 nucleotides read TGCGCCAGCAGCAGAACTAGCGGGGTAGCCAAAAACATTCAGTACTTC.

This clonotype has a single count. The chain recombines TRBV9 with TRBJ2-7; the match to TRBD2 covers 10 bases. Trimming took 0 bases from V and 3 from J; bases not matched to a gene: 6. From germline, CDR1 is SGDLS and CDR2 YYNGEE. The CDR3 is made up of 16 amino acids. The CDR3 loop reads CASSVALAGDYYEQYF. The CDR3 DNA reads as TGTGCCAGCAGCGTAGCCCTAGCGGGAGACTACTACGAGCAGTACTTC.

The rearrangement links TRBV12-3 or TRBV12-4 to TRBJ2-1; 11 bases agree with TRBD1. Losses at the gene ends were 8 bases for V and 5 bases for J; bases not matched to a gene: 5. This CDR3 has 14 residues. The DNA for the CDR3 is TGTGCCAGCCGCCCGGGACAGGGGGACAATGAGCAGTTCTTC. Amino acid sequence: CASRPGQGDNEQFF.

The chain combines TRBV12-3 or TRBV12-4 with TRBJ1-2; D is uncertain. The V end lost 6 bases, the J end lost 7 bases, and 15 bases lay between the germline ends. The CDR3 length is 13 residues. CDR3 DNA: TGTGCCAGCAGATACCAGGCGCCGGGTGGCTACACCTTC. This codes for CASRYQAPGGYTF.

This clonotype came up a few times. The V call is TRBV20-1, the J call TRBJ1-2; the match to TRBD1 covers 9 bases. The length of the CDR3 is 13 residues. Germline trimming cut 5 bases from V and 4 bases from J; bases unmatched to any gene: 5. The germline CDR1 and CDR2 sequences are DFQATT and SNEGSKA (reference sequence). The CDR3 nucleotides read TGCAGTGCTGCGGACAGGGGAGTCTATGGCTACACCTTC. Amino acid sequence: CSAADRGVYGYTF.

The genes are TRBV25-1 and TRBJ2-1; D is undetermined. The CDR3 is 15 residues long. V lost 1 base to trimming and J lost 2 bases, with 9 bases between them. CDR1 is MGHDK and CDR2 is SYGVNS in the germline V gene. CDR3 sequence: CASSESLGAYNEQFF. In DNA, the CDR3 is TGTGCCAGCAGTGAATCTCTGGGTGCCTACAATGAGCAGTTCTTC.

The gene calls are TRBV27 and TRBJ2-4, with D unresolved. Trimming pared 2 bases from V and 1 base from J, leaving 9 bases between. The CDR3 has 15 amino acids. CDR1 is MNHEY, CDR2 SMNVEV, per germline (reference sequence). CDR3: CASSLAYTAKNIQYF. CDR3 sequence (DNA): TGTGCCAGCAGTTTAGCCTACACGGCCAAAAACATTCAGTACTTC.

This clonotype was observed a few times. The V and J genes are TRBV7-9 and TRBJ2-1; perhaps TRBD2 as D (6 bases). The CDR3 runs 15 residues. V was trimmed by 4 bases and J by 0 bases, leaving 10 bases between them. CDR1 SEHNR and CDR2 FQNEAQ come from the germline V gene (reference sequence). This chain's CDR3 is CASSSRETSYNEQFF. Written as DNA, the CDR3 is TGTGCCAGCAGCTCCCGGGAGACCTCCTACAATGAGCAGTTCTTC.

V gene TRBV28 combines with J gene TRBJ2-1; D assignment may be TRBD1 or TRBD2 (5 bases each). This CDR3 is built from 16 residues. The V and J ends lost 4 bases and 12 bases respectively, with 25 bases between them. Germline CDR1 reads MDHEN; CDR2 reads SYDVKM. CDR3 loop: CASSSNPWGRPAGQFF. The CDR3 DNA reads TGTGCCAGCAGTTCAAACCCCTGGGGACGTCCCGCGGGGCAGTTCTTC.

This clonotype was detected only a few times. A read error is possible here, since a much larger clone lies one base away. The chain links TRBV20-1 to TRBJ2-1; TRBD2 matches 7 bases. V lost 5 bases and J lost 4; bases outside the gene matches: 5. CDR3 length equals 13 residues. The germline V gene has CDR1 DFQATT and CDR2 SNEGSKA (reference sequence). CDR3 residues: CSAAGVPYNEQFF. In DNA, the CDR3 is TGCAGTGCTGCGGGAGTTCCTTACAATGAGCAGTTCTTC.

This rearrangement joins TRBV27 to TRBJ1-4; tentative D call: TRBD1 (6 bases). The ends were cut back, 8 bases at V and 4 bases at J, with 29 bases in the middle. CDR3 length equals 19 residues. Per germline, CDR1 MNHEY and CDR2 SMNVEV (reference sequence). CDR3 residues: CASSRTRQVAGTDNEKLFF. CDR3 bases: TGTGCCAGCTCCCGGACAAGACAGGTCGCGGGCACAGATAATGAAAAACTGTTTTTT. The full variable domain, with the rest looked up from reference TRBV27 and TRBJ1-4, is EAQVTQNPRYLITVTGKKLTVTCSQNMNHEYMSWYRQDPGLGLRQIYYSMNVEVTDKGDVPEGYKVSRKEKRNFPLILESPSPNQTSLYFCASSRTRQVAGTDNEKLFFGSGTQLSVL.

DNA for the CDR3: TGTGCCAGCAAGACCTCCGGGACTAGCCTTTCCTACGAGCAGTACTTC. Translated: CASKTSGTSLSYEQYF. The chain uses TRBV5-8 and TRBJ2-7, with 9 bases that match TRBD2. The CDR3 spans 16 residues. Trimming cost V 6 bases and J 1 base; bases outside gene matches: 11. Germline values: CDR1 SGHTS, CDR2 YDEGEE.

The V call is TRBV5-1, the J call TRBJ2-1; 7 nucleotides match TRBD2. The CDR3 sequence is 16 residues long. J gave up 0 bases and V 6 bases, and 9 bases lay outside the gene matches. Germline loops: CDR1 SGHRS, CDR2 YFSETQ. The CDR3 DNA sequence: TGCGCCAGCACCTCTGCGGGGGAAGGCTCCTACAATGAGCAGTTCTTC. Amino acid sequence: CASTSAGEGSYNEQFF.

The V and J genes are TRBV25-1 and TRBJ2-6; 8 bases fit TRBD1. Unmatched junction bases numbered 2, after V lost 5 bases and J lost 2 bases. Germline CDR1 MGHDK, CDR2 SYGVNS. The CDR3 has 15 residues. CDR3 sequence reads: CASSRQGTGANVLTF. In DNA, the CDR3 is TGTGCCAGCAGTCGACAGGGGACTGGGGCCAACGTCCTGACTTTC.

In the case of this clonotype: The germline gene is not matched at one end of the junction; a read error may be the cause. The V gene is TRBV7-9, the J gene TRBJ2-3, with 10 nucleotides matching TRBD2. The CDR3 consists of 18 residues. Germline loops: CDR1 SEHNR, CDR2 FQNEAQ (reference sequence). The chain's CDR3 is CASNLGASGSGYTDTQYF. CDR3 bases: TGTGCCAGCAACTTAGGTGCTAGCGGGAGTGGATACACAGATACGCAGTATTTT. Together with reference TRBV7-9 and TRBJ2-3, the CDR3 gives the full variable domain: DTGVSQNPRHKITKRGQNVTFRCDPISEHNRLYWYRQTLGQGPEFLTYFQNEAQLEKSRLLSDRFSAERPKGSFSTLEIQRTEQGDSAMYLCASNLGASGSGYTDTQYFGPGTRLTVL.

CDR3 in DNA: TGTGCCAGCAGCTTAGACGGGGACGGGACCTACGAGCAGTACTTC. Amino acid sequence: CASSLDGDGTYEQYF. V gene TRBV11-1 combines with J gene TRBJ2-7; D is tentatively TRBD1 or TRBD2 (5 bases each). V dropped 1 base and J dropped 2 bases, with 12 bases sitting between them. Germline V gene sequence: CDR1 SGHAT, CDR2 FQDESV (reference sequence). This CDR3 spans 15 amino acids.

V gene TRBV7-9 combines with J gene TRBJ1-2; D gene uncertain. CDR3 length: 14 residues. The ends were cut back, 2 bases at V and 8 bases at J, with 15 bases in the middle. CDR1 and CDR2 (germline): SEHNR, FQNEAQ (reference sequence). The CDR3: CASSLSGTVWGYTF. In nucleotides, the CDR3 is TGTGCCAGCAGCTTAAGTGGTACGGTGTGGGGCTACACCTTC.